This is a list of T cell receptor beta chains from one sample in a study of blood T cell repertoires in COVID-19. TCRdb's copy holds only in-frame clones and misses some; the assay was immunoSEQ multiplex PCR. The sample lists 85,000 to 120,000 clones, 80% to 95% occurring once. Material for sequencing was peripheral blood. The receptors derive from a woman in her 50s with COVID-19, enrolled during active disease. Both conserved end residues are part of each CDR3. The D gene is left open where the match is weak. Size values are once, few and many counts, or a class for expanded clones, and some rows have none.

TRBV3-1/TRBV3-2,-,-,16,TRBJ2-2,CASSLLARRGTGELFF,TGTGCCAGCAGTCTCCTAGCCCGCCGGGGAACCGGGGAGCTGTTTTTT
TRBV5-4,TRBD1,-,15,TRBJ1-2,CASSSGTGTFYGYTF,TGTGCCAGCAGCTCCGGGACAGGAACATTCTATGGCTACACCTTC
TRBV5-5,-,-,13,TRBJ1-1,CASSLGGDLEAFF,TGTGCCAGCAGCTTGGGAGGCGATCTAGAGGCTTTCTTT
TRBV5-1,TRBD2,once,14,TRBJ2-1,CASRDRGGADEQFF,TGCGCCAGCAGAGATCGGGGGGGCGCGGATGAGCAGTTCTTC
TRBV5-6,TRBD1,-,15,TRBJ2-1,CASSLVTGGDNEQFF,TGTGCCAGCAGCTTGGTGACAGGGGGGGACAATGAGCAGTTCTTC
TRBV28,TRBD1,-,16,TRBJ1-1,CASSIQSGGGNTKAFF,TGTGCCAGCAGTATCCAATCAGGGGGAGGAAACACTAAAGCTTTCTTT
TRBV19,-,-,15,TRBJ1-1,CASSIDRGRPREAFF,TGTGCCAGTAGTATAGACAGGGGCCGCCCGAGGGAAGCTTTCTTT
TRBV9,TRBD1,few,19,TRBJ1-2,CASSVDGQGGALSGNGYTF,TGTGCCAGCAGCGTCGACGGACAGGGGGGTGCCCTCAGCGGCAATGGCTACACCTTC
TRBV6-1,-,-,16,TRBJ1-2,CASSEKGRGIDYGYTF,TGTGCCAGCAGTGAAAAGGGGAGGGGAATCGACTATGGCTACACCTTC
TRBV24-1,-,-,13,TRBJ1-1,CATSGGMNTEAFF,TGTGCCACCTCGGGGGGGATGAACACTGAAGCTTTCTTT
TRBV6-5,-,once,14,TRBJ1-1,CASSQRGWSGEAFF,TGTGCCAGCAGCCAGAGGGGGTGGAGCGGTGAAGCTTTCTTT
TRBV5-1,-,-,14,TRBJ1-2,CASSSQVSNYGYTF,TGCGCCAGCAGCTCGCAGGTTTCTAACTATGGCTACACCTTC
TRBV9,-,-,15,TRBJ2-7,CASSETGLPNYEQYF,TGTGCCAGCAGCGAGACGGGACTCCCAAACTACGAGCAGTACTTC